This T cell receptor (beta chain) was found in a study of long-term antiretroviral therapy in people with HIV. Study context: The study's earliest collections predate the 2015 immediate-ART recommendation by about a decade. Overall study results and limits: With ART, diversity went up but was still lower than in transplant donor controls. Clones that expanded before ART (that is, prior to treatment) dominated the repertoire at all time points.

The assay, immunoSEQ v3.0, was run at survey level. The assay was immunoSEQ multiplex PCR, and TCRdb's table has in-frame clones only and misses some. The repertoire has over 9,000 clones, roughly 80% of them found once; the top ten carry about 15%. Per donor, at least one pre-ART and at least two post-ART PBMC samples were obtained. This CDR3 contains 12 residues. V lost 2 bases and J lost 12, with 12 bases in between. The germline gives CDR1 MNHNS, CDR2 SASEGT. As for this clone: What it binds is unknown.

This sequence originates from a man aged 25 to 40 with HIV. The input for sequencing was unsorted PBMCs, taken 0.4 years before starting antiretroviral therapy. The chain carries TRBV6-1 and TRBJ2-3; tentatively, D is TRBD2 (5 bases). The CDR3 nucleotides read TGTGCCAGCAGTGAACGTAGGACTTTCCAGTATTTT. Translating it yields CASSERRTFQYF.